These 10 T cell receptor beta chains came from one sample sequenced in a study of shared clonotypes between healthy human individuals. Sequencing was performed with immunoSEQ multiplex PCR; in TCRdb, only in-frame clones are kept and a portion is missing. The sample yields a few million clones, roughly 93% seen once. Sequencing was done on a sample of naive CD4+ T cells from PBMCs. The subset here: CD45RA+ positively selected. These receptors were taken from a man aged 18 to 30 in good health. Some clones in this sample may be carry-over from other donors' samples.

The chain carries TRBV2 and TRBJ2-5; 7 bases agree with TRBD1. Germline V gene data show CDR1 as SNHLY and CDR2 as FYNNEI. J gave up 4 bases and V 4 bases, and 3 bases lay outside the gene matches. The CDR3 sequence is 13 residues long. This chain's CDR3 is CASSGSGGETQYF. CDR3 sequence (DNA): TGTGCCAGCAGTGGGTCAGGGGGAGAGACCCAGTACTTC.

This chain uses TRBV5-1 with TRBJ2-1, with D possibly being TRBD2 (6 bases). Germline CDR1 is SGHRS and CDR2 is YFSETQ. The V end lost 4 bases, the J end lost 2 bases, and 16 bases lay between the germline ends. The CDR3 sequence is 16 residues long. CDR3 amino acids: CASSPMWEVPYNEQFF. DNA of the CDR3: TGCGCCAGCAGCCCTATGTGGGAGGTTCCCTACAATGAGCAGTTCTTC.

The V and J genes are TRBV28 and TRBJ1-2; a possible D gene is TRBD1 (6 bases). This CDR3 comprises 13 residues. Germline V CDR1 and CDR2: MDHEN, SYDVKM. The V end was cut by 6 bases, the J end by 4 bases, with 12 bases between. In nucleotides, the CDR3 is TGTGCCAGCAGGCTACAGGGCGTCTATGGCTACACCTTC. This sequence encodes CASRLQGVYGYTF.

This clone was detected only once. The rearrangement uses TRBV28 and TRBJ1-2; D remains ambiguous. Deletions cut 3 bases from V and 3 bases from J, with 14 bases between. This CDR3 spans 15 amino acids. Germline V gene data show CDR1 as MDHEN and CDR2 as SYDVKM. CDR3 sequence reads: CASSLIARTYYGYTF. In nucleotides, the CDR3 is TGTGCCAGCAGTTTGATCGCCAGGACCTACTATGGCTACACCTTC.

The chain recombines TRBV5-1 with TRBJ1-4; D perhaps matches TRBD1 (5 bases). CDR1 and CDR2 (germline): SGHRS, YFSETQ. V shed 4 bases and J shed 5 bases, with 9 bases lying between them. This CDR3 contains 13 residues. This chain's CDR3 is CASSIEGNEKLFF. CDR3 sequence (DNA): TGCGCCAGCAGCATTGAGGGGAATGAAAAACTGTTTTTT. Looking up the rest from reference TRBV5-1 and TRBJ1-4 gives the full variable domain: KAGVTQTPRYLIKTRGQQVTLSCSPISGHRSVSWYQQTPGQGLQFLFEYFSETQRNKGNFPGRFSGRQFSNSRSEMNVSTLELGDSALYLCASSIEGNEKLFFGSGTQLSVL.

The rearrangement joins TRBV7-3 to TRBJ2-3; 8 bases fit TRBD2. Unmatched junction bases numbered 5, after V lost 2 bases and J lost 4 bases. This CDR3 is built from 15 residues. Looked up from germline, CDR1 is SGHTA and CDR2 is FQGTGA. Here the CDR3 reads CASSLSGGRPDTQYF. The CDR3 DNA reads TGTGCCAGCAGCTTATCGGGAGGGCGTCCAGATACGCAGTATTTT.

This clone was seen a handful of times. The sample contains more than one DNA sequence encoding this CDR3. This CDR3 is CASSLRVEKLFF. CDR3 bases: TGTGCCAGCAGTCTAAGAGTTGAAAAACTGTTTTTT. The V gene is TRBV28, the J gene TRBJ1-4; D gene unclear. The V gene lost 5 bases and the J gene lost 7 bases, with 8 bases spanning the gap. CDR3 size: 12 residues. CDR1 is MDHEN and CDR2 is SYDVKM in the germline V gene.

In the case of this clone: Other DNA sequences from this sample encode an identical CDR3 as well. The gene calls are TRBV7-9 and TRBJ2-5; tentatively, D is TRBD1 (5 bases). Germline CDR1 reads SEHNR; CDR2 reads FQNEAQ (reference sequence). Deletions cut 5 bases from V and 4 bases from J, with 8 bases between. This CDR3 spans 12 amino acids. The CDR3 sequence: CASSPQGETQYF. The CDR3 DNA is TGTGCCAGCAGCCCTCAGGGAGAGACCCAGTACTTC. The full variable domain, completed using reference TRBV7-9 and TRBJ2-5, is DTGVSQNPRHKITKRGQNVTFRCDPISEHNRLYWYRQTLGQGPEFLTYFQNEAQLEKSRLLSDRFSAERPKGSFSTLEIQRTEQGDSAMYLCASSPQGETQYFGPGTRLLVL.

This clone was counted a single time. This sequence joins TRBV7-8 and TRBJ2-7; 9 bases agree with TRBD1. V shed 1 base, J shed 6 bases, and the junction held 7 bases outside the gene matches. The germline gives CDR1 SGHVS, CDR2 FQNEAQ. The CDR3 consists of 15 residues. CDR3 residues: CASSLGRDRVFEQYF. DNA of the CDR3: TGTGCCAGCAGCTTAGGCCGGGACAGGGTTTTCGAGCAGTACTTC.

The chain uses TRBV4-2 and TRBJ1-2, with D unresolved. Trimming took 0 bases from V and 1 from J, leaving 24 bases between them. The CDR3 has 20 amino acids. Germline V gives CDR1 LGHNA, CDR2 YNFKEQ. CDR3 nucleotides: TGTGCCAGCAGCCAAGATTCTCGTAGGTCCATCGCCCACTATAACTATGGCTACACCTTC. Its translation: CASSQDSRRSIAHYNYGYTF.